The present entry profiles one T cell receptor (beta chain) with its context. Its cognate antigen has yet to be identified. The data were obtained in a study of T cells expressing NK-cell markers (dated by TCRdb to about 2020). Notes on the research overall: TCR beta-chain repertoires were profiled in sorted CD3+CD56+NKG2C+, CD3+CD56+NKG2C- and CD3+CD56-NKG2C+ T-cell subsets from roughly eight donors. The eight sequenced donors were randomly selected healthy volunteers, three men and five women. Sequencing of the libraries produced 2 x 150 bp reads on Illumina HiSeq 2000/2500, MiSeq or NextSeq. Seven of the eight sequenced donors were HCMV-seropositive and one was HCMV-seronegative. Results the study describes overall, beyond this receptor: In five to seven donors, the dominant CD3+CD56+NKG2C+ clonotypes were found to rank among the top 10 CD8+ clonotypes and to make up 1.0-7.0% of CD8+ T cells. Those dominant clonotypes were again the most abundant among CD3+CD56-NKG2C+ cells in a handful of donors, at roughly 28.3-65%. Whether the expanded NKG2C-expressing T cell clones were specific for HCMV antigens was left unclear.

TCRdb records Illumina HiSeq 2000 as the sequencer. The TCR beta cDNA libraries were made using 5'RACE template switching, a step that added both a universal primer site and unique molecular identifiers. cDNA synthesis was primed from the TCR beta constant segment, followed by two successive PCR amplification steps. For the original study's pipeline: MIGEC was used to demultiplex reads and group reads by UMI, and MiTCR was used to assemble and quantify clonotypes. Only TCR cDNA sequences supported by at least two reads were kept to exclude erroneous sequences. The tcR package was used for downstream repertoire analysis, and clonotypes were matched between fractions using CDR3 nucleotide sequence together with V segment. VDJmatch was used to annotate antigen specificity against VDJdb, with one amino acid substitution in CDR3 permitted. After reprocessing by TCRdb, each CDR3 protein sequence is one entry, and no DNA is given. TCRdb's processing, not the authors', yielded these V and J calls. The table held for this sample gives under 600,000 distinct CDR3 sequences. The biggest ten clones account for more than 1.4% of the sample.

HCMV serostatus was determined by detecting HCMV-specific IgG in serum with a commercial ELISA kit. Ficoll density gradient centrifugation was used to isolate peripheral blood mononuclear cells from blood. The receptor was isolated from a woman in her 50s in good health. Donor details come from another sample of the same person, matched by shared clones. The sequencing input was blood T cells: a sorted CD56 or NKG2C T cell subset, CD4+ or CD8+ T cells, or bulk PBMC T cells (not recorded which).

CDR3 protein: CASNGDRPYNEQFF. In this chain, TRBV19 is recombined with TRBJ2-1; TCRdb designates TRBD1, a call that cannot be tested without DNA. The CDR3 spans 14 residues, from the cysteine through the phenylalanine. The DNA is unrecorded. Sequences LNHDA (CDR1) and SQIVND (CDR2) are obtained from the germline V gene (reference sequence).